This T cell receptor (beta chain) was sequenced during a study of cytomegalovirus exposure and HLA in healthy donors. Across the whole study: The same platform used for the 650 to 700 first-cohort repertoires was also used for the roughly 120 validation repertoires, as a later analysis reported.

Points on this clone: Its antigen remains unknown.

The CDR3 has 16 residues. J was trimmed by 8 bases and V by 3 bases; bases with no gene match: 12. Germline V CDR1 and CDR2: LNHDA, SQIVND (reference sequence). It was the roughly 130-subject validation cohort, separate from the approximately 700-subject first cohort, to which the donors belonged. Study-level results: Cytomegalovirus association was listed for 150 or so TCR beta chains.

Here immunoSEQ multiplex PCR was the method, and the copy in TCRdb shows in-frame clones only, minus some. The sample records 220,000 or so clones, approximately 90% being singletons. This chain joins TRBV19 and TRBJ2-1, with 8 nucleotides matching TRBD2. The TCR sequence derives from a woman between 18 and 29 years old in good health and CMV-seronegative. The source material was PBMCs. Here the CDR3 reads CASSMVRGGFGHEQFF. The DNA of the CDR3 is TGTGCCAGTAGTATGGTCCGCGGGGGGTTCGGCCATGAGCAGTTCTTC.